The clone carrying this T cell receptor (beta chain) was counted between two and nine times. The antigen is not known. Profiling that covered TCR beta VDJ and CDR3 relied on genomic DNA as its template. Each CDR3 protein is one row after TCRdb ran MiXCR on the reads. The data hold about 190,000 distinct CDR3 sequences, with about 53% observed a single time. The data stem from a study of CD8+CD57+ T cells in acquired aplastic anemia. Background on the study: Roughly 11 million reads, on average, were obtained for CD4+ cells from healthy donors. Findings of the study overall: Overlap between patients and controls comprised roughly 28 CD8+ CDR3 sequences.

The source material was sorted CD4+, CD8+, or CD8+CD57+ T cells (not recorded which) from PBMCs. The sequence was obtained from a human donor in good health, serving as a control.

CDR3 in amino acids: CSVSGTGVSYEQYF. The CDR3 bases are TGCAGCGTCTCCGGGACAGGGGTCTCCTACGAGCAGTACTTC. The V and J genes are TRBV29-1 and TRBJ2-7; 10 positions agree with TRBD1. Germline CDR1 SQVTM, CDR2 ANQGSEA. The junction had 5 bases not matched to a gene; V was cut back by 6 bases and J by 0 bases. The CDR3 is made up of 14 amino acids.